The rows below give T cell receptor beta chains drawn from one sample of a study of T-cell reconstitution after alpha-beta-depleted transplantation in children. In TCRdb, the PCR reads were re-called with MiXCR into one record per CDR3 protein. The sample includes over 2,500 distinct CDR3 sequences, 28% seen only once; the top ten take about 61%. This material consisted of PBMCs, mostly from graft donor cells, taken 60 days after TCRalphabeta/CD19-depleted stem cell transplant. The receptors originated from a male patient between 2 and 15 years old who had a stem cell transplant for acute myeloid leukemia, so the T cells may come from the graft donor. Both conserved end residues are part of each CDR3. D genes are given only for firm matches. Expanded clones get a size class; other rows say once, few or many, or leave the size out.

J gene,D gene,V gene,clone size,CDR3 protein,CDR3 DNA
TRBJ2-1,TRBD1,TRBV7-9,many,CASSLDRLGQDYNEQFF,TGTGCCAGCAGCTTAGACCGTTTGGGACAGGATTATAATGAGCAGTTCTTC
TRBJ2-3,TRBD2,TRBV3-1,.,CASTQGVLAGGSDTQYF,TGTGCCTCCACCCAAGGGGTCCTAGCGGGGGGTTCAGATACGCAGTATTTT
TRBJ1-1,.,TRBV7-9,many,CASSLDSGGVAFF,TGTGCCAGCAGCTTGGACTCGGGGGGGGTAGCTTTCTTT
TRBJ1-6,TRBD1,TRBV7-9,many,CASSAGQLSSYNSPLHF,TGTGCCAGCAGCGCGGGACAGCTTAGCTCCTATAATTCACCCCTCCACTTT
TRBJ2-7,TRBD2,TRBV5-6,.,CAIGPAISSGSYEQYF,TGTGCCATCGGCCCCGCCATATCTAGCGGGAGTTACGAGCAGTACTTC
TRBJ2-3,.,TRBV20-1,many,CSARPPTDTQYF,TGCAGTGCTCGACCACCAACAGATACGCAGTATTTT
TRBJ1-6,TRBD1,TRBV6-1,.,CASSELRDSPGSSYNSPLHF,TGTGCCAGCAGTGAATTGAGGGACAGCCCGGGGAGCTCCTATAATTCACCCCTCCACTTT
TRBJ1-5,.,TRBV15,.,CSNQPQHF,TGTAGCAATCAGCCCCAGCATTTT
TRBJ2-5,.,TRBV10-3,many,CAISVGQTFLETQYF,TGTGCCATCAGTGTAGGCCAGACCTTTCTGGAGACCCAGTACTTC
TRBJ2-3,.,TRBV6-4,many,CASSPFGDRTDTQYF,TGTGCCAGCAGTCCCTTTGGTGACCGAACAGATACGCAGTATTTT
TRBJ1-1,.,TRBV4-2,.,CASSPARENTEAFF,TGTGCCAGCAGCCCCGCGCGGGAGAACACTGAAGCTTTCTTT
TRBJ2-5,TRBD1,TRBV7-9,many,CASSLGQGQTQYF,TGTGCCAGCAGCTTAGGACAGGGCCAGACCCAGTACTTC
TRBJ1-3,.,TRBV10-1,many,CASSGGPSTAGNTIYF,TGCGCCAGCAGTGGGGGCCCCTCGACGGCTGGAAACACCATATATTTT